The sequence of this T cell receptor beta chain was determined in a study of blood T cell repertoires in COVID-19. About the study: Researchers got acute and convalescent COVID-19 samples from the United States, Italy and Spain. Sources were T cells, B-cell-depleted T cells, or PBMCs; the material itself was cDNA or gDNA.

The Seattle patients, enrolled during active infection, were followed longitudinally. The CDR3 is 14 residues long. Per germline, CDR1 ENHRY and CDR2 SYGVKD. Trimming at V came to 3 bases and at J to 4 bases, leaving 5 bases not matched to a gene. Generated by immunoSEQ multiplex PCR, the TCRdb table keeps only in-frame clones and is missing some. The sample carries roughly 150,000 clones, about 85% recorded once. The sequencing sample was made of peripheral blood. The chain links TRBV10-3 to TRBJ1-2, with 7 bases aligning to TRBD1. The origin of this receptor is a man aged 80 or over with COVID-19, enrolled during active disease. The CDR3 DNA is TGTGCCATCAGTGACGACAGGGTGGGCTATGGCTACACCTTC. Translated, it gives CAISDDRVGYGYTF.